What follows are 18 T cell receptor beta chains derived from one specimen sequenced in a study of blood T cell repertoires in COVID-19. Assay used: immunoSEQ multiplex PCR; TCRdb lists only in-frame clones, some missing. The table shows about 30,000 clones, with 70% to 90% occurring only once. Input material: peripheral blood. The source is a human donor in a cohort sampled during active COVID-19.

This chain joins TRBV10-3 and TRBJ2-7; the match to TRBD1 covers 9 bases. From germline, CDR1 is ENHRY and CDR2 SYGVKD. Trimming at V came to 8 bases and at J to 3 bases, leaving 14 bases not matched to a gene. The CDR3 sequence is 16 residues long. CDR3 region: CAIQILKPGQGYEQYF. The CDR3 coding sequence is TGTGCCATCCAAATACTAAAACCGGGACAGGGCTACGAGCAGTACTTC.

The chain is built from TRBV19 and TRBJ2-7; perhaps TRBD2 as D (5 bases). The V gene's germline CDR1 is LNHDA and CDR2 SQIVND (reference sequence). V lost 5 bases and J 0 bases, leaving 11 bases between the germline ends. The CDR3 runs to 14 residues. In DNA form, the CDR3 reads TGTGCCAGTAGTCTCAGGACTCTCTCCTACGAGCAGTACTTC. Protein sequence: CASSLRTLSYEQYF.

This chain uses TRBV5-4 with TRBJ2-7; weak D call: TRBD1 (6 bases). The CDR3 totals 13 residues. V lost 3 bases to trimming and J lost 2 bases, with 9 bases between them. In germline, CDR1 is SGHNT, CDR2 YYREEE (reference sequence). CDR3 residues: CASSSTGTYEQYF. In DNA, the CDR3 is TGTGCCAGCAGCTCGACAGGTACCTACGAGCAGTACTTC. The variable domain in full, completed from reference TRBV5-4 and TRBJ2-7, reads ETGVTQSPTHLIKTRGQQVTLRCSSQSGHNTVSWYQQALGQGPQFIFQYYREEENGRGNFPPRFSGLQFPNYSSELNVNALELDDSALYLCASSSTGTYEQYFGPGTRLTVT.

The CDR3 DNA reads as TGCAGCGTTGTCCTTGGAGGGTACAATGAGCAGTTCTTC. Residues: CSVVLGGYNEQFF. The chain combines TRBV29-1 with TRBJ2-1; TRBD2 might be the D (6 bases). Trimming removed 4 bases from V and 4 bases from J, with 11 bases in between. The length of the CDR3 is 13 residues. The V gene's germline CDR1 is SQVTM and CDR2 ANQGSEA.

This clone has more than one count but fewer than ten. The CDR3 bases are TGTGCCAGCAGTCAGCCCGGGGGCAGGGGGTTTGATGGCTACACCTTC. As protein: CASSQPGGRGFDGYTF. The chain recombines TRBV6-6 with TRBJ1-2; 7 nucleotides line up with TRBD1. The junction had 15 bases not matched to a gene; V was cut back by 5 bases and J by 6 bases. Per the germline V gene, CDR1 is MNHNY and CDR2 is SVGAGI (reference sequence). The CDR3 runs 16 residues.

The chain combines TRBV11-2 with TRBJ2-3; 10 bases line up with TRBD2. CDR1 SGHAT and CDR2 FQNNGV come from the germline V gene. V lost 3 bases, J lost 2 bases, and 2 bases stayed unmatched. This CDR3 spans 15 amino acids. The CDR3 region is CASSFTSGATDTQYF. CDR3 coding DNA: TGTGCCAGCAGCTTTACTAGCGGGGCCACAGATACGCAGTATTTT.

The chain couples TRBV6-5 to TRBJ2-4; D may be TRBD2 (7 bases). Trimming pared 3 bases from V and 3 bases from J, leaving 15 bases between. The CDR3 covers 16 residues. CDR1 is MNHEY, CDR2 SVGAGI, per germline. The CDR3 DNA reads TGTGCCAGCAGTTATGAGGGGGGGTTAGGCAAAAACATTCAGTACTTC. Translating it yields CASSYEGGLGKNIQYF.

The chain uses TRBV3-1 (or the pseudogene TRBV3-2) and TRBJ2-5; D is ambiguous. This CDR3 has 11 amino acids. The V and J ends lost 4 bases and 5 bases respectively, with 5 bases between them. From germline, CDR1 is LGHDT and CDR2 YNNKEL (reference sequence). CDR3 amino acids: CASSLLETQYF. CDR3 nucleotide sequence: TGTGCCAGCAGCCTACTGGAGACCCAGTACTTC.

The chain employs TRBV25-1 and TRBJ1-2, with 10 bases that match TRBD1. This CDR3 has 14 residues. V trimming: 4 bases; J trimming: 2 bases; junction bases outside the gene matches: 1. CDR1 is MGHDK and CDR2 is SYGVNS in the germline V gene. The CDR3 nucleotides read TGTGCCAGCAGTGGGGACAGGGGAAACTATGGCTACACCTTC. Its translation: CASSGDRGNYGYTF.

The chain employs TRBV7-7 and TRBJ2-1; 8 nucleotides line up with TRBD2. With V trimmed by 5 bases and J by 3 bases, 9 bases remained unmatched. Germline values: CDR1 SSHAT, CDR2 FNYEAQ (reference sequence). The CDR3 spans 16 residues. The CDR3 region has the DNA TGTGCCAGCAGCCCCCTCGGGGGGGGAATCTACAATGAGCAGTTCTTC. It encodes CASSPLGGGIYNEQFF. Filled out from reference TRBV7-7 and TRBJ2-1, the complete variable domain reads GAGVSQSPRYKVTKRGQDVTLRCDPISSHATLYWYQQALGQGPEFLTYFNYEAQPDKSGLPSDRFSAERPEGSISTLTIQRTEQRDSAMYRCASSPLGGGIYNEQFFGPGTRLTVL.

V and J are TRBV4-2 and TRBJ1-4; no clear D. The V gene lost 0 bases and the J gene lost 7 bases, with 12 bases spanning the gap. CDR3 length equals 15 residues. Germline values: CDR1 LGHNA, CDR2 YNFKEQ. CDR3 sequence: CASSQDHGEGEKLFF. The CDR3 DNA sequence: TGTGCCAGCAGCCAAGATCACGGGGAGGGTGAAAAACTGTTTTTT.

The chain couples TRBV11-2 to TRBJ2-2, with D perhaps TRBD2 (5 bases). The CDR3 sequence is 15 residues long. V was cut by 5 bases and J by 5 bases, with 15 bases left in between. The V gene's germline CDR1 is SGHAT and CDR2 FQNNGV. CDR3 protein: CASSPRASWTGELFF. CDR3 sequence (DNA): TGTGCCAGCAGCCCCCGAGCTAGCTGGACCGGGGAGCTGTTTTTT.

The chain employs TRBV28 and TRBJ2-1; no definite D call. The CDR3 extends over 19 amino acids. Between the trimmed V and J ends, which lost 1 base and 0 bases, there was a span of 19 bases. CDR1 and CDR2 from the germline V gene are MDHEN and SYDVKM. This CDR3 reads CASSLLEKSGSRSYNEQFF. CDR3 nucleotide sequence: TGTGCCAGCAGTTTATTAGAAAAATCCGGTTCACGCTCCTACAATGAGCAGTTCTTC.

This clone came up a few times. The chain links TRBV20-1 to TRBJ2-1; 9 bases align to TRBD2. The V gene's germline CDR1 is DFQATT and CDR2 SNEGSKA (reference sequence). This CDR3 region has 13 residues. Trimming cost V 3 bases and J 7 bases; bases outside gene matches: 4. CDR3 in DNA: TGCAGTGCTAGTTGGCTAGCGGGAAATGAGCAGTTCTTC. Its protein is CSASWLAGNEQFF.

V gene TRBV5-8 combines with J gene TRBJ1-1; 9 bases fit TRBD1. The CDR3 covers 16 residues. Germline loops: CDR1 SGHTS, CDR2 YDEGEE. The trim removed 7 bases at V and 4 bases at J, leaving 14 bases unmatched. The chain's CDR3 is CASVGRLQGAATEAFF. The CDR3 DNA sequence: TGTGCCAGCGTAGGACGACTACAGGGGGCGGCCACTGAAGCTTTCTTT.

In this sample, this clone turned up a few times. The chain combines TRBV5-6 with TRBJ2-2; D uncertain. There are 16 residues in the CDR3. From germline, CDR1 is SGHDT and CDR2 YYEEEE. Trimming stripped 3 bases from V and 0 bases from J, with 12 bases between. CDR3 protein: CASSSKLVTNTGELFF. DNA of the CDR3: TGTGCCAGCAGCTCGAAACTGGTTACGAACACCGGGGAGCTGTTTTTT. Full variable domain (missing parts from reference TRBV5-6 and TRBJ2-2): DAGVTQSPTHLIKTRGQQVTLRCSPKSGHDTVSWYQQALGQGPQFIFQYYEEEERQRGNFPDRFSGHQFPNYSSELNVNALLLGDSALYLCASSSKLVTNTGELFFGEGSRLTVL.

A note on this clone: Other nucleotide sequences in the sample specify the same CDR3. CDR3 region: CASGWGGAGETQYF. The DNA of the CDR3 is TGTGCTAGTGGGTGGGGGGGGGCCGGGGAGACCCAGTACTTC. The rearrangement joins TRBV12-5 to TRBJ2-5; a weak D match, TRBD2 (7 bases). The V gene lost 6 bases and the J gene lost 5 bases, with 16 bases spanning the gap. The CDR3 sequence is 14 residues long. The V gene's germline CDR1 is LGHNT and CDR2 FRNRAP.

The CDR3 sequence: CASSLPGTATNEKLFF. CDR3 DNA: TGTGCCAGTAGTCTACCCGGGACAGCAACTAATGAAAAACTGTTTTTT. The rearrangement joins TRBV19 to TRBJ1-4, with 7 bases lining up with TRBD1. V lost 5 bases to trimming and J lost 0 bases; unmatched junction nucleotides: 6. Germline V lookup: CDR1 LNHDA, CDR2 SQIVND (reference sequence). There are 16 residues in the CDR3.